Described below is a single T cell receptor (beta chain) sequence and its context. The source of the sample is a study of CD8 T cells in ankylosing spondylitis. Trimming removed 2 bases at V and 6 bases at J, with 7 bases between. Germline lookup yields CDR1 MDHEN and CDR2 SYDVKM. This CDR3 spans 13 amino acids. In making TCR beta libraries, quantitative 5'-RACE with molecular barcodes was used. TCRdb independently ran MiXCR on the 5' RACE reads; one entry per CDR3 protein. The sample shows 250,000 or so distinct CDR3 sequences, 18% of them seen only once. This TCR came from a male donor with ankylosing spondylitis or in good health (not recorded which). Sequencing used blood, either unsorted or a sorted T cell fraction (not recorded which). This sequence joins TRBV28 and TRBJ2-2; no definite D call. CDR3 DNA: TGTGCCAGCAGTTTAATCCCCCCCGGGGAGCTGTTTTTT. Protein sequence: CASSLIPPGELFF.